Below, 23 T cell receptor beta chains from the same sample are listed, as sequenced in a study of T-cell reconstitution after alpha-beta-depleted transplantation in children. Library preparation (for TCRbeta) was performed with unique molecular identifiers. A single record per CDR3 protein comes from TCRdb applying MiXCR to the PCR reads. Among some 240,000 distinct CDR3 sequences listed, about 9.6% were seen once. Material: PBMCs from the stem cell graft donor, obtained from the stem cell graft. These TCRs come from a human donor who donated a stem cell graft to a child with SCID.

The table lists this clonotype with many counts. The CDR3 DNA follows: TGCAGTGCTACCTCCGCTGCAGGGGGGAGCAATCAGCCCCAGCATTTT. Translated, it gives CSATSAAGGSNQPQHF. This chain connects TRBV20-1 to TRBJ1-5; 7 bases fit TRBD1. The CDR3 contains 16 residues. The V and J ends lost 4 bases and 1 base, in that order; junction bases with no gene match: 10. Germline assignment: CDR1 DFQATT and CDR2 SNEGSKA (reference sequence).

This clonotype occurred many times. The V and J genes are TRBV28 and TRBJ2-3, with a tentative D call TRBD1 (5 bases). CDR1 is MDHEN, CDR2 SYDVKM, per germline. Trimming pared 7 bases from V and 3 bases from J, leaving 14 bases between. This CDR3 is 14 amino acids long. The DNA of the CDR3 is TGTGCCAGCAAAGGTGGGGCAGGAACAGATACGCAGTATTTT. This gives the protein CASKGGAGTDTQYF.

This clonotype was observed many times. This chain links TRBV6-5 with TRBJ1-3; D is unresolved. Germline-derived CDR1 and CDR2 are MNHEY and SVGAGI. There are 15 residues in the CDR3. Trimming removed 2 bases from V and 0 bases from J, with 8 bases in between. Here the CDR3 reads CASSYEVYSGNTIYF. The CDR3 DNA is TGTGCCAGCAGTTACGAGGTTTACTCTGGAAACACCATATATTTT.

This clonotype has at least ten counts. This sequence joins TRBV10-3 and TRBJ2-7; D uncertain. Per the germline V gene, CDR1 is ENHRY and CDR2 is SYGVKD. Between the trimmed V and J ends, which lost 0 bases and 2 bases, there was a span of 8 bases. The CDR3 loop spans 14 amino acids. CDR3 nucleotides: TGTGCCATCAGTGAGTCTAGGGTCACCTACGAGCAGTACTTC. Its translation: CAISESRVTYEQYF.

This clonotype occurred many times. V gene TRBV5-1 combines with J gene TRBJ2-7; TRBD2 might be the D (6 bases). This CDR3 spans 16 amino acids. The ends were cut back, 3 bases at V and 0 bases at J, with 16 bases in the middle. CDR1 and CDR2 (germline): SGHRS, YFSETQ. CDR3 sequence reads: CASSSMYGGSSYEQYF. CDR3 sequence (DNA): TGCGCCAGCAGCTCGATGTACGGGGGAAGCTCCTACGAGCAGTACTTC.

The sample holds many counts of this clonotype. This rearrangement joins TRBV18 to TRBJ1-2; D unresolved. Germline-derived CDR1 and CDR2 are KGHSH and LQKENI. Trimming pared 2 bases from V and 6 bases from J, leaving 19 bases between. The CDR3 sequence is 16 residues long. The CDR3 protein is CASSPSAGEIKNGYTF. As DNA, the CDR3 is TGTGCCAGCTCACCATCAGCGGGAGAGATAAAAAATGGCTACACCTTC.

This clonotype was picked up many times. The J gene is TRBJ1-2, the V gene TRBV27; D is ambiguous. This CDR3 has 16 amino acids. V was cut by 4 bases and J by 5 bases, with 20 bases left in between. Germline V gives CDR1 MNHEY, CDR2 SMNVEV (reference sequence). The CDR3 nucleotides read TGTGCCAGCAGTTCCTTCGGAGTGAGCCGTGGGTATGGCTACACCTTC. Translated, it gives CASSSFGVSRGYGYTF.

The table lists this clonotype with a few counts. The gene calls are TRBV7-2 and TRBJ2-5; 7 nucleotides align to TRBD2. The CDR3 length is 14 residues. V gave up 1 base and J gave up 5 bases; unmatched junction bases: 4. Germline CDR1 reads SGHTA; CDR2 reads FQGNSA. CDR3 in amino acids: CASSLDAGVETQYF. CDR3 DNA: TGTGCCAGCAGCTTAGATGCGGGGGTTGAGACCCAGTACTTC.

Of note for this clonotype: The junction differs from germline at one of its ends, possibly a read error. This chain joins TRBV18 and TRBJ2-2, with TRBD1 identical over 9 bases. CDR1 and CDR2 from the germline V gene are KGHSH and LQKENI. CDR3 length equals 15 residues. CDR3 bases: TGTACCAGCTCACGACAGGGGGCGAACACCGGGGAGCTGTTTTTT. This sequence encodes CTSSRQGANTGELFF.

About this clonotype: At one of its ends the junction is not consistent with the germline gene, which may arise from a read error. The genes are TRBV20-1 and TRBJ1-4; possibly TRBD1 for D (6 bases). The CDR3 consists of 15 residues. Germline V lookup: CDR1 DFQATT, CDR2 SNEGSKA (reference sequence). CDR3 nucleotide sequence: TGCAGTACTAGAGATCTCCAGGGGACTACTGAAAAACTGTTTTTT. This encodes CSTRDLQGTTEKLFF.

At least ten counts were recorded for this clonotype. The chain has TRBV2 and TRBJ1-6; D perhaps matches TRBD1 (5 bases). Germline V CDR1 and CDR2: SNHLY, FYNNEI. Trimming shortened V by 7 bases and J by 9 bases, and 16 bases separated the two germline ends. This CDR3 comprises 14 residues. The CDR3 sequence: CASTEGPKISPLHF. The CDR3 DNA sequence: TGTGCCAGCACCGAGGGACCCAAAATTTCACCCCTCCACTTT.

This clonotype came up many times. Here the CDR3 DNA reads TGCGCCAGCAGCTTGCGCCTAGCGGGGGGAACCTACAATGAGCAGTTCTTC. This gives the protein CASSLRLAGGTYNEQFF. The rearrangement joins TRBV5-1 to TRBJ2-1; TRBD2 agrees at 11 bases. The CDR3 loop spans 17 amino acids. Germline V gene sequence: CDR1 SGHRS, CDR2 YFSETQ. Trimming took 1 base from V and 2 from J; bases not matched to a gene: 5. Drawing the rest from reference TRBV5-1 and TRBJ2-1, the complete variable domain is KAGVTQTPRYLIKTRGQQVTLSCSPISGHRSVSWYQQTPGQGLQFLFEYFSETQRNKGNFPGRFSGRQFSNSRSEMNVSTLELGDSALYLCASSLRLAGGTYNEQFFGPGTRLTVL.

This clonotype has only a few counts. The chain is built from TRBV5-1 and TRBJ1-2, with D hard to call. The germline V gene encodes CDR1 SGHRS and CDR2 YFSETQ. This CDR3 has 15 amino acids. The V and J ends lost 4 bases and 2 bases respectively, with 15 bases between them. CDR3 in amino acids: CASSLGGIQNYGYTF. CDR3 sequence (DNA): TGCGCCAGCAGCCTTGGAGGCATTCAAAACTATGGCTACACCTTC.

Many counts were recorded for this clonotype. The genes are TRBV28 and TRBJ2-4, with D possibly being TRBD1 (5 bases). CDR1 and CDR2 from the germline V gene are MDHEN and SYDVKM. Between the trimmed V and J ends, which lost 3 bases and 3 bases, there was a span of 15 bases. The CDR3 has 16 residues. The DNA for the CDR3 is TGTGCCAGCAGTTTTTTAGCAGGGTTTGGCAAAAACATTCAGTACTTC. Its translation: CASSFLAGFGKNIQYF.

This clonotype showed up many times. This chain uses TRBV5-1 with TRBJ2-1, with TRBD1 identical over 10 bases. J lost 6 bases, V lost 4 bases, and 10 bases had no gene match. CDR1 SGHRS and CDR2 YFSETQ come from the germline V gene. The CDR3 totals 16 residues. The CDR3 DNA sequence: TGCGCCAGCAGCACCGATCCCGGGACAGGGGTCAATGAGCAGTTCTTC. Translated: CASSTDPGTGVNEQFF.

V usage is TRBV5-1 and J usage is TRBJ2-1, with 10 bases fitting TRBD2. The J call may not be correct, given that the DNA end is closer to TRBJ2-5. The germline gives CDR1 SGHRS, CDR2 YFSETQ. CDR3 length equals 16 residues. CDR3 in amino acids: CASSLDLAGAVETQYF. CDR3 nucleotide sequence: TGCGCCAGCAGCTTGGATCTAGCGGGAGCGGTGGAGACCCAGTACTTC.

This clonotype was observed at least ten times. The chain links TRBV5-1 to TRBJ1-5; D might be TRBD1 (5 bases). The CDR3 length is 15 residues. V dropped 2 bases and J dropped 5 bases, with 14 bases sitting between them. CDR1 and CDR2 (germline): SGHRS, YFSETQ. The CDR3 DNA reads TGCGCCAGCAGCTTAGGGGCTGGGATCGATCAGCCCCAGCATTTT. Its protein is CASSLGAGIDQPQHF.

This clonotype was observed many times. The V gene is TRBV7-6, the J gene TRBJ2-6; 10 nucleotides match TRBD1. Trimming removed 5 bases from V and 1 base from J; junction bases left unmatched: 11. Germline V gene lookup returns CDR1 SGHVS and CDR2 FNYEAQ. This CDR3 has 19 amino acids. The CDR3 DNA reads as TGTGCCAGCAGCCATCTCCGACAGGGGGCTCCATCTGGGGCCAACGTCCTGACTTTC. Translating it yields CASSHLRQGAPSGANVLTF.

This clonotype has a count of ten or more. This chain joins TRBV29-1 and TRBJ2-3; D is unclear. Germline CDR1 SQVTM, CDR2 ANQGSEA. There are 16 residues in the CDR3. The ends were cut back, 3 bases at V and 10 bases at J, with 26 bases in the middle. CDR3 DNA sequence: TGCAGCGTTGACCTCTTGCATTGGTATGGCGGCGAACCGCAGTATTTT. Protein: CSVDLLHWYGGEPQYF.

This clonotype came up many times. The chain employs TRBV20-1 and TRBJ1-2; a weak D match, TRBD1 (5 bases). Trimming took off 0 bases at V and 4 bases at J, with 12 bases between the two ends. The CDR3 extends over 14 amino acids. Germline CDR1 reads DFQATT; CDR2 reads SNEGSKA (reference sequence). The CDR3 DNA reads TGCAGTGCTAGAGATCAGGGCTCGAGCTATGGCTACACCTTC. Translating it yields CSARDQGSSYGYTF.

This clonotype was picked up many times. The CDR3 loop reads CASSLSIRQPQHF. In DNA, the CDR3 is TGTGCCAGCAGCTTATCGATCCGGCAGCCCCAGCATTTT. V and J are TRBV7-2 and TRBJ1-5; D is uncertain. V was clipped by 2 bases and J by 7 bases, with 9 bases between them. Germline V gene sequence: CDR1 SGHTA, CDR2 FQGNSA. The CDR3 length is 13 residues.

This clonotype was seen ten or more times. The chain joins TRBV27 to TRBJ2-7; tentative D call: TRBD2 (5 bases). CDR1 MNHEY and CDR2 SMNVEV come from the germline V gene (reference sequence). The CDR3 length is 16 residues. Trimming shortened V by 3 bases and J by 0 bases, and 15 bases separated the two germline ends. The CDR3 spells CASSFSTRAASYEQYF. CDR3 nucleotides: TGTGCCAGCAGTTTCTCGACGAGGGCCGCCTCCTACGAGCAGTACTTC.

This clonotype was seen at least ten times. The CDR3 region has the DNA TGCAGTGCTAGATTGTCCCAACTTTACGAGCAGTACTTC. This translates into CSARLSQLYEQYF. This chain connects TRBV20-1 to TRBJ2-7; D not resolved. The CDR3 totals 13 residues. Germline V gene lookup returns CDR1 DFQATT and CDR2 SNEGSKA (reference sequence). V was cut by 2 bases and J by 4 bases, with 12 bases left in between.